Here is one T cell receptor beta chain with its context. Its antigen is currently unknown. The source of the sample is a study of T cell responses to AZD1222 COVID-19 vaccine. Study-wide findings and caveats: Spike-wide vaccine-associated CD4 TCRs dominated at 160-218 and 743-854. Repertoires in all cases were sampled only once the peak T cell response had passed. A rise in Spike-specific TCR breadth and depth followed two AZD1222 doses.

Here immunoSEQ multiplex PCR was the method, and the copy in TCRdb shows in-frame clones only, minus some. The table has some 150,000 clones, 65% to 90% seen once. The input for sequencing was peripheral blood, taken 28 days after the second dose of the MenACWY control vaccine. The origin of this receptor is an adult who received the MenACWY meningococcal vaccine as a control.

The CDR3 DNA is TGTGCCATCAGTGGATTACGGGGGAGTAGCACAGATACGCAGTATTTT. As protein: CAISGLRGSSTDTQYF. The chain combines TRBV10-3 with TRBJ2-3, with a tentative D call TRBD2 (6 bases). There are 16 residues in the CDR3. Germline-derived CDR1 and CDR2 are ENHRY and SYGVKD. V dropped 4 bases and J dropped 0 bases, with 14 bases sitting between them.